What follows describes a single TCR beta chain. TCRdb keeps only in-frame clones here, not all; method: immunoSEQ multiplex PCR. The sample lists fewer than 550,000 clones; 75% to 80% were seen once. This sample is part of a study of shared clonotypes between healthy human individuals. Looked up from germline, CDR1 is SGHDT and CDR2 is YYEEEE. Trimming shortened V by 0 bases and J by 2 bases, and 14 bases separated the two germline ends. The CDR3 runs 16 residues. There were only Caucasian adults among the donors, and all lived in Nashville, Tennessee. The genes are TRBV5-6 and TRBJ1-1; D is perhaps TRBD1 (5 bases). The receptor was isolated from a woman in her 40s in good health. Some clones in this sample may be carry-over from other donors' samples. Sequenced sample: PBMCs. The CDR3 loop reads CASSLAWRGGNTEAFF. The CDR3 DNA reads TGTGCCAGCAGCTTGGCATGGCGGGGCGGCAACACTGAAGCTTTCTTT.